This T cell receptor (beta chain) was sequenced for a study of T cells in Graves' hyperthyroidism and ophthalmopathy. V dropped 0 bases and J dropped 1 base, with 7 bases sitting between them. The germline CDR1 and CDR2 sequences are LGHDT and YNNKEL (reference sequence). The CDR3 extends over 15 amino acids. Regions amplified from RNA transcripts were the TCR beta CDR3 regions. HTBI primers were used for first-round RT-PCR of the TCR CDR3. In TCRdb, the multiplex PCR reads were re-called with MiXCR into one record per CDR3 protein. The sample has 300,000 to 400,000 distinct CDR3 sequences, roughly 13% seen once. Among the patients, aged 18 to 65, hyperthyroidism was newly diagnosed and had lasted under 2 months. This clonotype was seen repeatedly, ten times or more.

The source is a woman between 18 and 29 years old with Graves' hyperthyroidism. The specimen was blood. This chain links TRBV3-1 with TRBJ2-4; no firm D call. The CDR3 sequence: CASSQEERAKNIQYF. CDR3 in DNA: TGTGCCAGCAGCCAAGAGGAGAGGGCCAAAAACATTCAGTACTTC.